What follows are 27 T cell receptor beta chains derived from one specimen sequenced in a study of read filtering for tumor transcriptome and immune sequencing. Molecular barcoded adaptors covering alpha/delta and beta/gamma chains were used on roughly 400 ng RNA. TCRdb itself ran the reads through MiXCR, one entry per CDR3 protein. The sample contains approximately 93,000 distinct CDR3 sequences, approximately 21% of which appear only once. Sequencing was done on a sample of a population of CD138-negative cells sorted from bone marrow. Receptors were obtained from a donor aged 40 or older with multiple myeloma.

This clonotype has more than one count but fewer than ten. V is TRBV10-3 and J is TRBJ1-5; 8 bases align to TRBD1. The junction had 9 bases not matched to a gene; V was cut back by 2 bases and J by 6 bases. CDR3 length: 16 residues. Germline V gene sequence: CDR1 ENHRY, CDR2 SYGVKD. The chain's CDR3 is CAISEVDRVSSQPQHF. For the CDR3, the DNA is TGTGCCATCAGTGAGGTGGACAGGGTATCTTCTCAGCCCCAGCATTTT.

Note on this clonotype: A read error may explain this, as a much larger clone is one base away. The gene calls are TRBV4-1 and TRBJ2-3, with D possibly matching TRBD2 (6 bases). V was cut by 8 bases and J by 2 bases, with 17 bases left in between. The CDR3 is made up of 15 amino acids. Per germline, CDR1 MGHRA and CDR2 YSYEKL. This CDR3 reads CASALGTGSTDTQYF. The CDR3 nucleotides are TGCGCCAGCGCCTTAGGGACTGGATCCACAGATACGCAGTATTTT.

This clonotype was counted at least ten times. This rearrangement joins TRBV29-1 to TRBJ2-6, with 10 bases aligning to TRBD2. Unmatched junction bases numbered 6, after V lost 6 bases and J lost 1 base. This CDR3 region has 16 residues. The germline gives CDR1 SQVTM, CDR2 ANQGSEA. The CDR3 DNA is TGCAGCGTCCGAACTAGCGGGGTTTCTGGGGCCAACGTCCTGACTTTC. Protein: CSVRTSGVSGANVLTF.

The table lists this clonotype with many counts. This chain joins TRBV6-2 or TRBV6-3 and TRBJ1-4, with D tentatively TRBD1 (5 bases). CDR1 is MNHEY and CDR2 is SVGEGT in the germline V gene. The CDR3 sequence is 13 residues long. V lost 8 bases and J lost 8, with 15 bases in between. This CDR3 is CASSPREGEKLFF. DNA for the CDR3: TGTGCCAGCTCCCCCAGGGAAGGCGAAAAACTGTTTTTT.

The chain is built from TRBV20-1 and TRBJ1-3; D call uncertain. Trimming took off 5 bases at V and 4 bases at J, with 15 bases between the two ends. The CDR3 totals 14 residues. Germline V lookup: CDR1 DFQATT, CDR2 SNEGSKA (reference sequence). The CDR3 DNA reads as TGCAGTGCTCGGTCCCCCCTGAACGGAAACACCATATATTTT. Its translation is CSARSPLNGNTIYF.

As to this clonotype: Being one base from a much bigger clone, this may be a read error. This sequence joins TRBV2 and TRBJ2-7; perhaps TRBD1 as D (6 bases). The CDR3 loop spans 13 amino acids. Between the trimmed V and J ends, which lost 4 bases and 6 bases, there was a span of 13 bases. The V gene's germline CDR1 is SNHLY and CDR2 FYNNEI. In nucleotides, the CDR3 is TGTGCCAGCAGTGTGCCGGGACACGGCGAGCAGTACTTC. It yields the protein CASSVPGHGEQYF.

This clonotype has a count of ten or more. This chain links TRBV2 with TRBJ2-3; 10 nucleotides match TRBD2. In germline, CDR1 is SNHLY, CDR2 FYNNEI. The CDR3 runs 16 residues. After removal of 2 bases from V and 3 bases from J, the junction contained 5 bases not matched to a gene. The CDR3 DNA is TGTGCCAGCAGTGAACTAGCGGGGGATGTGACAGATACGCAGTATTTT. Translated, it gives CASSELAGDVTDTQYF.

This clonotype was seen only a few times. The rearrangement links TRBV6-2 or TRBV6-3 to TRBJ2-3; TRBD2 is a possible D gene (7 bases). Trimming left V 7 bases short and J 4 bases short, with 15 bases between. Germline V gene sequence: CDR1 MNHEY, CDR2 SVGEGT. The CDR3 loop spans 14 amino acids. CDR3 amino acids: CASTKTGGPDTQYF. CDR3 DNA sequence: TGTGCCAGCACCAAGACCGGGGGGCCAGATACGCAGTATTTT.

Ten or more counts support this clonotype. The chain uses TRBV28 and TRBJ2-7, with a possible D match to TRBD2 (5 bases). Per germline, CDR1 MDHEN and CDR2 SYDVKM. This CDR3 is built from 12 residues. Trimming stripped 4 bases from V and 4 bases from J, with 8 bases between. DNA for the CDR3: TGTGCCAGCAGTTCGGGGAATTACGAGCAGTACTTC. Translation gives CASSSGNYEQYF.

Comments on this clonotype: It may be a read error: a sequence one base away is much more abundant. The chain combines TRBV20-1 with TRBJ2-7; D not resolved. Looked up from germline, CDR1 is DFQATT and CDR2 is SNEGSKA (reference sequence). V dropped 0 bases and J dropped 3 bases, with 12 bases sitting between them. The CDR3 totals 14 residues. The CDR3, as DNA: TGCAGTGCTAGAGATTACGAATCCCACTACGAGCAGTACTTC. As protein: CSARDYESHYEQYF.

The table lists this clonotype with many counts. J is TRBJ2-3 and V is TRBV29-1; D unresolved. The V gene's germline CDR1 is SQVTM and CDR2 ANQGSEA. Trimming left V 7 bases short and J 1 base short, with 12 bases between. The CDR3 spans 13 residues. The CDR3 here is CSALTGGTDTQYF. Written as DNA, the CDR3 is TGCAGCGCCTTAACCGGTGGCACAGATACGCAGTATTTT.

This clonotype was seen at least ten times. V gene TRBV7-9 combines with J gene TRBJ1-1, with D possibly TRBD1 on 6 matching bases. CDR3 length: 13 amino acids. The V end was cut by 2 bases, the J end by 3 bases, with 7 bases between. Per germline, CDR1 SEHNR and CDR2 FQNEAQ (reference sequence). DNA of the CDR3: TGTGCCAGCAGCTTAACAGGGTACACTGAAGCTTTCTTT. Protein: CASSLTGYTEAFF.

With regard to this clonotype: This sequence may be a read error, since a much larger clone differs from it by one base. Since no conserved phenylalanine or tryptophan closes the CDR3, a read error is the likely cause. The CDR3 DNA follows: TGTGCCAGCAGCCAAAGGAGCGGGGGCTATGAGCAGTTCCTC. This codes for CASSQRSGGYEQFL. V is TRBV4-2 and J is TRBJ2-1; 8 bases line up with TRBD2. V shed 2 bases and J 8 bases; nucleotides not matched to a gene: 5. There are 14 residues in the CDR3. Germline CDR1 reads LGHNA; CDR2 reads YNFKEQ.

This clonotype showed up many times. This chain uses TRBV5-1 with TRBJ2-5; 12 bases are a match to TRBD2. The V segment lost 0 bases and the J segment 5 bases; nucleotides outside the gene matches: 2. CDR1 and CDR2 from the germline V gene are SGHRS and YFSETQ. This CDR3 spans 15 amino acids. The CDR3, as DNA: TGCGCCAGCAGCTTGGTGCTAGCGGGGGGGGAGACCCAGTACTTC. Protein: CASSLVLAGGETQYF.

Of note for this clonotype: A much more abundant neighbour one base away suggests this may be a read error. CDR3 in amino acids: CASSLDGVQPEHF. CDR3 DNA sequence: TGCGCCAGCAGCTTGGACGGCGTTCAGCCCGAGCATTTT. This chain joins TRBV5-1 and TRBJ1-5; D is ambiguous. The CDR3 runs 13 residues. Germline assignment: CDR1 SGHRS and CDR2 YFSETQ. The variable domain in full, completed from reference TRBV5-1 and TRBJ1-5, reads KAGVTQTPRYLIKTRGQQVTLSCSPISGHRSVSWYQQTPGQGLQFLFEYFSETQRNKGNFPGRFSGRQFSNSRSEMNVSTLELGDSALYLCASSLDGVQPEHFGDGTRLSIL.

The J gene is TRBJ2-3, the V gene TRBV2; D is possibly TRBD2 (5 bases). The ends were cut back, 7 bases at V and 7 bases at J, with 9 bases in the middle. This CDR3 comprises 11 residues. From germline, CDR1 is SNHLY and CDR2 FYNNEI. Here the CDR3 reads CASTSGNTQYF. The CDR3 nucleotides are TGTGCCAGCACAAGCGGAAATACGCAGTATTTT.

In this sample, this clonotype turned up many times. The genes are TRBV5-1 and TRBJ1-1; no clear D gene. This CDR3 is built from 16 residues. Trimming stripped 4 bases from V and 0 bases from J, with 16 bases between. Per the germline V gene, CDR1 is SGHRS and CDR2 is YFSETQ. The CDR3 DNA is TGCGCCAGCAGCCCGGACGGACGGTTAATGAACACTGAAGCTTTCTTT. Its translation is CASSPDGRLMNTEAFF.

This clonotype was detected ten times or more. The chain couples TRBV28 to TRBJ2-7; 8 bases map to TRBD2. This CDR3 is 14 amino acids long. Germline CDR1 is MDHEN and CDR2 is SYDVKM. The V and J ends lost 6 bases and 0 bases, in that order; junction bases with no gene match: 4. The CDR3 protein is CASSLAGSSYEQYF. Written as DNA, the CDR3 is TGTGCCAGCAGCTTAGCGGGGAGCTCCTACGAGCAGTACTTC.

This clonotype was observed many times. The V call is TRBV28, the J call TRBJ2-7; D is unresolved. V lost 4 bases, J lost 2 bases, and 9 bases lay in between. Germline CDR1 is MDHEN and CDR2 is SYDVKM. This CDR3 region has 13 residues. CDR3 nucleotide sequence: TGTGCCAGCAGTTCAAGACAAACCTACGAGCAGTACTTC. It translates to CASSSRQTYEQYF.

The rearrangement uses TRBV5-4 and TRBJ1-2, with a weak D call TRBD1 (5 bases). The CDR3 has 14 residues. Per germline, CDR1 SGHNT and CDR2 YYREEE (reference sequence). Trimming stripped 2 bases from V and 4 bases from J, with 12 bases between. The CDR3, as DNA: TGTGCCAGCAGCTTCCAGGGCATAACCTATGGCTACACCTTC. It specifies CASSFQGITYGYTF.

This clonotype was recorded at least ten times. The J gene is TRBJ1-4, the V gene TRBV30; 7 nucleotides agree with TRBD1. Germline assignment: CDR1 GTSNPN and CDR2 SVGIG (reference sequence). CDR3 size: 16 residues. The junction had 12 bases not matched to a gene; V was cut back by 0 bases and J by 8 bases. CDR3 protein: CAWSVKGQVGGEKLFF. Written as DNA, the CDR3 is TGTGCCTGGAGTGTCAAAGGACAGGTCGGAGGGGAAAAACTGTTTTTT.

This clonotype was picked up many times. The rearrangement joins TRBV29-1 to TRBJ2-7; D unclear. Germline V gene sequence: CDR1 SQVTM, CDR2 ANQGSEA. The CDR3 length is 15 residues. The V end was cut by 1 base, the J end by 4 bases, with 17 bases between. CDR3 bases: TGCAGCGTTGAAGCCAAGGTCCAGCTACGATACGAGCAGTACTTC. Translating it yields CSVEAKVQLRYEQYF.

Many counts were recorded for this clonotype. This chain joins TRBV20-1 and TRBJ2-1; 10 nucleotides align to TRBD2. Germline trimming cut 8 bases from V and 8 bases from J; bases unmatched to any gene: 9. The CDR3 is 13 residues long. The germline V gene has CDR1 DFQATT and CDR2 SNEGSKA (reference sequence). The CDR3 region is CSPQRGGEDEQFF. As DNA, the CDR3 is TGCAGTCCTCAGCGGGGGGGCGAAGATGAGCAGTTCTTC.

This clonotype was seen only once. A read error may be the cause here, since a much bigger clone is one base away. Lacking the conserved final phenylalanine or tryptophan, this CDR3 likely reflects a read error. CDR3 DNA sequence: TGCGCCAGCAGCCGGGGCCCCCAAGAGACCCAGTACTCC. Protein: CASSRGPQETQYS. The chain combines TRBV4-1 with TRBJ2-5; the D gene is possibly TRBD1 (5 bases). V was clipped by 4 bases and J by 1 base, with 7 bases between them. Germline V gives CDR1 MGHRA, CDR2 YSYEKL. The CDR3 covers 13 residues.

This clonotype was picked up many times. The V gene is TRBV5-1, the J gene TRBJ2-1; 9 bases are a match to TRBD1. Looked up from germline, CDR1 is SGHRS and CDR2 is YFSETQ. J gave up 7 bases and V 5 bases, and 7 bases lay outside the gene matches. This CDR3 is 14 amino acids long. The CDR3 spells CASRGQGIKNEQFF. DNA of the CDR3: TGCGCCAGCAGGGGACAGGGAATAAAAAATGAGCAGTTCTTC.

In its sample, this clonotype was seen once. This sequence joins TRBV15 and TRBJ2-1, with TRBD2 matching over 12 bases. CDR3 length: 19 amino acids. Germline V CDR1 and CDR2: LNHNV, YYDKDF (reference sequence). V lost 0 bases and J lost 6; bases outside the gene matches: 12. CDR3 protein: CATSRDRPSGGGRRNEQFF. The CDR3 DNA sequence: TGTGCCACCAGCAGAGATCGGCCTAGCGGGGGGGGTCGGCGCAATGAGCAGTTCTTC.

This clonotype has ten or more counts. J is TRBJ1-1 and V is TRBV5-1; a possible D gene is TRBD1 (6 bases). Deletions cut 2 bases from V and 0 bases from J, with 8 bases between. This CDR3 region has 14 residues. Germline V gene lookup returns CDR1 SGHRS and CDR2 YFSETQ. The CDR3 protein is CASSFQGMNTEAFF. For the CDR3, the DNA is TGCGCCAGCAGCTTTCAGGGGATGAACACTGAAGCTTTCTTT.